The following is a T cell receptor (beta chain) sequence with its context. This clonotype was seen repeatedly, ten times or more. Its antigen target is currently unknown. The junction differs from germline at one of its ends, possibly a read error. The record originates from a study of regulatory T cells in long-lasting Graves disease (dated by TCRdb to about 2021). Broadly, across the study: In the newly diagnosed Graves' disease group, patients had been taking antithyroid drugs for less than 3 months. Patients with persistent Graves' disease were compared with patients with newly diagnosed Graves' disease using TCR sequencing and RNA sequencing of peripheral blood. The study was conducted in China and was registered as a clinical trial. A total of about 33 samples underwent TCR sequencing, from around 13 patients with persistent Graves' disease and roughly 20 patients with newly diagnosed Graves' disease. General conclusions and limits of the study: Peripheral blood alone was examined, since thyroid tissue, which constituted the primary lesion, could not be accessed. Sequencing and analysis were restricted to the TCR beta chain. A larger number of public clonotypes was shared among persistent patients (approximately 2,600) than among newly diagnosed patients (around 890). Lower TCR Shannon entropy and fewer highly expanded clones were observed in persistent Graves' disease patients than in newly diagnosed patients, which suggested clonal expansion. The authors acknowledged the small sample size as a limitation that may reduce accuracy.

What this sample's time point label stands for: newly diagnosed GD, antithyroid drugs for less than 3 months. For both TCR sequencing and RNA sequencing, RNA was extracted from PBMCs using TRIzol. Graves' disease was diagnosed according to American Thyroid Association guidelines. The patients came from an endocrinology department in Xi'an, China. Each patient gave 8.5 to 9.5 milliliters of peripheral blood, collected in an EDTA anticoagulant tube. Ficoll Paque Plus density gradient separation was used to isolate PBMCs, and no further T cell sorting was done. An Agilent 2100 Bioanalyzer and agarose gel were used to check RNA quality, while a NanoDrop 2000 measured RNA concentration. The library was produced with multiplex PCR. For sequencing, an Illumina HiSeq 4000 was employed. TCR beta libraries were built with iRepertoire HTBI primers and Arm-PCR amplification of CDR3 regions. PCR products were gel purified before sequencing. On the authors' methods: Gene usage analysis of CDR3 amino acid clonotypes relied on the roughly 58 TRBV and around 14 TRBJ segments identified across samples. COPE and FqMerger were used to merge the filtered high-quality paired reads into contigs. Contigs were aligned with BLAST to IMGT TRBV, TRBD and TRBJ reference genes, and CDR3 was defined per IMGT. Any clonotype with a frequency above 0.1% was counted as a highly expanded clone. Shannon entropy served as the measure of repertoire diversity, while the Gini coefficient captured V-J evenness. Public clonotypes were defined as clonotypes shared by more than one individual. Using fastp trimming at Q25 and MiXCR clonotype assembly, TCRdb reanalyzed the public sequencing data and kept in-frame beta chains. CDR3 protein duplicates are merged, each entry listing the most common genes and DNA. It is TCRdb's table, rather than the study itself, that gives the V and J calls and clone size. This sample holds 350,000 to 400,000 distinct CDR3 sequences; 16% were observed only once. The top ten clonotypes cover roughly 21% of the sample.

Separately, the same data were catalogued under a study of T cells in Graves' hyperthyroidism and ophthalmopathy. From that second study: Stable Graves' hyperthyroidism was defined as the absence of progression to ophthalmopathy over 18 months of follow-up. Hyperthyroidism patients were aged 18 to 65 years and newly diagnosed, with disease duration of less than 2 months. The study excluded patients with uncontrolled infections, other autoimmune diseases, pregnancy or lactation. Diagnoses relied on clinical symptoms, serum thyroxine and TRAb, thyroid ultrasound and orbital computed tomography. For the first round of RT-PCR on the TCR CDR3, the HTBI primer set was used together with the Qiagen OneStep RT-PCR kit. Blood samples also contained most of the expanded thyroid clonotypes (frequency above 0.001), which suggests that blood repertoires may reflect thyroid immune responses. Ophthalmopathy was separated from stable hyperthyroidism by a 13 V-J signature model, with over 85% sensitivity and about 81% specificity obtained in cross-validation and 80%/75% obtained in testing. In validation, the model predicted progression to ophthalmopathy a median of 6.5 months before onset, with approximately 71% sensitivity and about 72% specificity. To identify TCR V-J signatures that set the groups apart, the researchers used a discovery cohort of more than 95 patients, made up of about 44 with Graves' ophthalmopathy and about 60 with stable Graves' hyperthyroidism. Prospective prediction of ophthalmopathy was tested in an independent validation cohort of about 19 hyperthyroidism patients and 17 patients who later progressed to ophthalmopathy. The 100 discovery patients were randomly split 7:3 into training and test sets. The study also compared thyroid tissue and blood T-cell repertoires from about six Graves' hyperthyroidism patients. After sampling, hyperthyroidism patients received methimazole starting at 30 mg daily, and ophthalmopathy patients received high-dose intravenous methylprednisolone. A second multiplex PCR round built the libraries, followed by size selection and purification. The libraries were sequenced on an Illumina HiSeq2000 using paired-end 100 bp reads. SOAPnuke was used to process the raw data, with reads discarded if the reads contained adapters or uncalled bases, had a mean Phred below 15, or lacked an exact constant-primer or identifier match. COPE v1.2.5 was used to merge high-quality paired reads, and clonotypes were defined as unique nucleotide sequences. MiTCR v1.1 was used to align the clonotypes against IMGT TRBV, TRBD and TRBJ reference segments. Analysis was restricted to V-J combinations with a frequency above 0.0001, which covered roughly 99% of repertoires. A TCS score was defined as the ratio between F50 (clonal expansion) and ExV (chaos), using BLOSUM62-based TCRdist between CDR3 peptides within each V-J. Welch's t-statistics and random forest reduced roughly 500 V-J features to 13, which were used in a naive Bayes classifier (R e1071). Sample size was not statistically predetermined, and investigators were not blinded to group allocation. TCR Vbeta CDR3 sequencing of 120 to 150 peripheral blood samples (approximately 44 ophthalmopathy, about 80 hyperthyroidism and roughly 17 progressor patients) is reported in the paper.

This clonotype originated in a woman in her late teens or twenties with Graves disease. Donor details come from another sample of the same person, matched by shared clones. The input for sequencing was peripheral blood mononuclear cells (PBMCs), taken at new diagnosis, from a patient treated with antithyroid drugs.

The CDR3 sequence is CAHWRRPIPF. The sequence in DNA is TGTGCCCACTGGAGACGGCCAATCCCATTC. This receptor chain uses TRBV30 and TRBJ2-5, with the D gene not confidently named. CDR1 and CDR2 are read off the germline V gene (reference sequence) as GTSNPN and SVGIG. Measured from the cysteine to the phenylalanine, the CDR3 is 10 residues long. The CDR3 DNA has 30 bases and is translated from base 1. The variable domain in full, with residues beyond the CDR3 obtained from the reference TRBV30 and TRBJ2-5 genes, is SQTIHQWPATLVQPVGSPLSLECTVEGTSNPNLYWYRQAAGRGLQLLFYSVGIGQISSEVPQNLSASRPQDRQFILSSKKLLLSDSGFYLCAHWRRPIPFGPGTRLLVL.